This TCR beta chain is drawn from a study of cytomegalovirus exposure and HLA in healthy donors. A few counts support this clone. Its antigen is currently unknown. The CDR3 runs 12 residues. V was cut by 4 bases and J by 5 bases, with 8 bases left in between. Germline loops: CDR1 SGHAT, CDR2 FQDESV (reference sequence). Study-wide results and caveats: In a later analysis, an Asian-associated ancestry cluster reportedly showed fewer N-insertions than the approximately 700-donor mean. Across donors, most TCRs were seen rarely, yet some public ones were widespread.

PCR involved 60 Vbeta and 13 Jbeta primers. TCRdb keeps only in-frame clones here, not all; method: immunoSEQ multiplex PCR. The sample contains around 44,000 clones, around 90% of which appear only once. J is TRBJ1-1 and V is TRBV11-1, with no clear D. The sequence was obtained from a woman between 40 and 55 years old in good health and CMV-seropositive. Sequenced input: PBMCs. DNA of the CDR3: TGTGCCAGCAGCTCCCGGAGGACTGAAGCTTTCTTT. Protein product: CASSSRRTEAFF.